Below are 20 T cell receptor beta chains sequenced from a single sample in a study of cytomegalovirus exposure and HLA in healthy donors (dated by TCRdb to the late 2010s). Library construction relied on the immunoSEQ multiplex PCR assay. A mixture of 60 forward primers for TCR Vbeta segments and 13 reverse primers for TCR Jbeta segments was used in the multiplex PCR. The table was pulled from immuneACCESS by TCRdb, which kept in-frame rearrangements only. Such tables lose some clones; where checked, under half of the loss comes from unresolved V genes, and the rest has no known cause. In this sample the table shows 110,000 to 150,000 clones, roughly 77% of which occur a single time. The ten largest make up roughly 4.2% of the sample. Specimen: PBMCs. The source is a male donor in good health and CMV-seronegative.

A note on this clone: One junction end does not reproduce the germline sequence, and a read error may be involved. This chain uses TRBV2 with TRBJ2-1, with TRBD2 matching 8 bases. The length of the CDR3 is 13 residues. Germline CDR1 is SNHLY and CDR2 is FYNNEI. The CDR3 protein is CASSEAQRTGGIF. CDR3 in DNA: TGTGCCAGCAGTGAAGCGCAAAGAACGGGAGGGATCTTC.

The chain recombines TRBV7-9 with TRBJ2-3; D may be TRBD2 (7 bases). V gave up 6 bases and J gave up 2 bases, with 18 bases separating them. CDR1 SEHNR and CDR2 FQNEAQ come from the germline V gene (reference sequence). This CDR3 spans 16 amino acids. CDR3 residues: CASSSRGGAFTDTQYF. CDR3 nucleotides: TGTGCCAGCAGTTCTAGGGGGGGGGCCTTCACAGATACGCAGTATTTT.

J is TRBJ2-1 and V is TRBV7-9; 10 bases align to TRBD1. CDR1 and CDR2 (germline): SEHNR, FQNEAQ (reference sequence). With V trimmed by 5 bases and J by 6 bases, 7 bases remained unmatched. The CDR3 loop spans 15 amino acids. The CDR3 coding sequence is TGTGCCAGCAGCCCACCCTGGACAGGGGGCAATGAGCAGTTCTTC. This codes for CASSPPWTGGNEQFF.

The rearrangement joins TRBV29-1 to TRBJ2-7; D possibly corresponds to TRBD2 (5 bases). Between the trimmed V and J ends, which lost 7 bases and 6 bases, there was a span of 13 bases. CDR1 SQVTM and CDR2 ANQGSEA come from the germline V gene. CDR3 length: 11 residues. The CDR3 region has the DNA TGCAGCGCCCTAAGTCGGGGCGAGCAGTACTTC. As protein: CSALSRGEQYF.

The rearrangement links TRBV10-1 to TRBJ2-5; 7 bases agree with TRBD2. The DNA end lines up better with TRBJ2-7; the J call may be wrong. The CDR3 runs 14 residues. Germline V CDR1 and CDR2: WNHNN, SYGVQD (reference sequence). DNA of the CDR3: TGCGCCAGCAGCCTGACTAGCCGGGGGTACGAGCAGTACTTC. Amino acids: CASSLTSRGYEQYF.

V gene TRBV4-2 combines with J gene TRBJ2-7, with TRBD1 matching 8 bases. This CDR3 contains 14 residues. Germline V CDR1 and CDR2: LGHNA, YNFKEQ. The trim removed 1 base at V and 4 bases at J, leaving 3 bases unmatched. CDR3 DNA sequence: TGTGCCAGCAGCCAAGTGACAGGGGAGTACGAGCAGTACTTC. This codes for CASSQVTGEYEQYF.

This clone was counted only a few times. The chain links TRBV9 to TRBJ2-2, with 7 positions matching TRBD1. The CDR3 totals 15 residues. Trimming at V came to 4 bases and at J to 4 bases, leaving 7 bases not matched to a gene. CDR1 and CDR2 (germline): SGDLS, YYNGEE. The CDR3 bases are TGTGCCAGCAGCCAACTGGGACAGCTCACCGGGGAGCTGTTTTTT. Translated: CASSQLGQLTGELFF.

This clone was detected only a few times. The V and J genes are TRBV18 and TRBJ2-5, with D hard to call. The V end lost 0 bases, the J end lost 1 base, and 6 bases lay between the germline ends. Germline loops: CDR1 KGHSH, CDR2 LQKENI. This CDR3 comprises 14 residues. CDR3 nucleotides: TGTGCCAGCTCACCACCGTCCAGCCAAGAGACCCAGTACTTC. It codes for CASSPPSSQETQYF.

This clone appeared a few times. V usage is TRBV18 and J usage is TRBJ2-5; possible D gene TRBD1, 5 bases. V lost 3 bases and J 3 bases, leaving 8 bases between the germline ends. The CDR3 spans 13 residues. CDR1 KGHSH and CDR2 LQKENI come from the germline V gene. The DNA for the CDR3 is TGTGCCAGCTCACCGGGGCGCAAAGAGACCCAGTACTTC. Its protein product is CASSPGRKETQYF.

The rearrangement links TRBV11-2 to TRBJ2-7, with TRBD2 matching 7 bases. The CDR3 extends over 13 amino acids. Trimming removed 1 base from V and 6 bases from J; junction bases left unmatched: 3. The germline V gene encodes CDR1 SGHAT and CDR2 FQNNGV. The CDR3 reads CASSLGGGSEQYF. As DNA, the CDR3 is TGTGCCAGCAGCTTAGGGGGAGGGAGCGAGCAGTACTTC.

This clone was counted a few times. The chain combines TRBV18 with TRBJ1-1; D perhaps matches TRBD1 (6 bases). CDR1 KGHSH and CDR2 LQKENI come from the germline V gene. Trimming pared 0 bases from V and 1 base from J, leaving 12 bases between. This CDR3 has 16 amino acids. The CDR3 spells CASSPPAQGRNTEAFF. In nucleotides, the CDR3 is TGTGCCAGCTCACCACCGGCCCAGGGGCGGAACACTGAAGCTTTCTTT.

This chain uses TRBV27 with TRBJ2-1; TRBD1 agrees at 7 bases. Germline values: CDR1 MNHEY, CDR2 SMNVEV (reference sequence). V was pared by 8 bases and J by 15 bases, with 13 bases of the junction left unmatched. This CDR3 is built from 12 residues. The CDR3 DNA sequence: TGTGCCAGCGGCAAGAGGGACAGCAAAGGGTTCTTC. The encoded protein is CASGKRDSKGFF.

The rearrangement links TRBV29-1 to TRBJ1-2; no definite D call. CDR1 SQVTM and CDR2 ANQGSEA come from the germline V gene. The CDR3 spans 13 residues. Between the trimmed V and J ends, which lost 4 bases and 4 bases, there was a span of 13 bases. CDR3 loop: CSVVFKRFYGYTF. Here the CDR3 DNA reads TGCAGCGTTGTGTTTAAGAGGTTCTATGGCTACACCTTC. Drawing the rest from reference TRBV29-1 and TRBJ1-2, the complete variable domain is SAVISQKPSRDICQRGTSLTIQCQVDSQVTMMFWYRQQPGQSLTLIATANQGSEATYESGFVIDKFPISRPNLTFSTLTVSNMSPEDSSIYLCSVVFKRFYGYTFGSGTRLTVV.

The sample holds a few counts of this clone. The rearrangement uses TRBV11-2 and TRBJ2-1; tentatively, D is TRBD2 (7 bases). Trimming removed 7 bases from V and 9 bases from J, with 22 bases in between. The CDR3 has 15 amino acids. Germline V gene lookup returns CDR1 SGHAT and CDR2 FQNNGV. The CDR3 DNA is TGTGCCAGCACCCCGGGGGGCGGTCAATACGGTGAGCAGTTCTTC. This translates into CASTPGGGQYGEQFF.

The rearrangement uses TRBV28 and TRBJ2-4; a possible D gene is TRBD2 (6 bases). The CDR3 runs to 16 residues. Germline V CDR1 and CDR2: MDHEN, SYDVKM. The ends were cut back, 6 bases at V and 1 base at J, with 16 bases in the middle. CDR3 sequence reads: CASSLEGLPAKNIQYF. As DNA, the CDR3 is TGTGCCAGCAGCTTGGAGGGGTTGCCGGCCAAAAACATTCAGTACTTC.

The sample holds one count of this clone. CDR3 residues: CSVSPGGAGYGYTF. CDR3 DNA: TGCAGCGTGTCCCCGGGGGGCGCGGGCTATGGCTACACCTTC. This chain connects TRBV29-1 to TRBJ1-2; weak D call: TRBD1 (6 bases). Germline assignment: CDR1 SQVTM and CDR2 ANQGSEA. The CDR3 covers 14 residues. The V gene lost 6 bases and the J gene lost 4 bases, with 18 bases spanning the gap.

CDR3 DNA sequence: TGCGCCAGCAGCCAAGATCCCCCTGGCAGGCCACCCCTCCACTTT. This sequence encodes CASSQDPPGRPPLHF. This sequence joins TRBV4-1 and TRBJ1-6; D is unresolved. Trimming removed 0 bases from V and 11 bases from J, with 14 bases in between. This CDR3 region has 15 residues. Germline CDR1 is MGHRA and CDR2 is YSYEKL.

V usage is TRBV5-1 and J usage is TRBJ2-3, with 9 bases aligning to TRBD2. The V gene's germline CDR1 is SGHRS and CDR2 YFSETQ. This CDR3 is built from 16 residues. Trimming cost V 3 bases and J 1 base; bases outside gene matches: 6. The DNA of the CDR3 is TGCGCCAGCAGCTCGAACCGCGGGGGGGGCACAGATACGCAGTATTTT. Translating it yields CASSSNRGGGTDTQYF.

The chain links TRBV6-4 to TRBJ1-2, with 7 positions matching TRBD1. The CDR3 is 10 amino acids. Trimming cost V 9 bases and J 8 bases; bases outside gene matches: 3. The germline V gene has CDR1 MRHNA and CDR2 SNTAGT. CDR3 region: CARKGAGYTF. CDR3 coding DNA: TGTGCCAGAAAGGGGGCCGGCTACACCTTC.

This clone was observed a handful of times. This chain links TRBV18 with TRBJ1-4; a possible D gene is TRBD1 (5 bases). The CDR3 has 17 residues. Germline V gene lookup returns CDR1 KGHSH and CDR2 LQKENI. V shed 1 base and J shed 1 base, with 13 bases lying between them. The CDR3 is CASSPQKGMRTNEKLFF. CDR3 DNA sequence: TGTGCCAGCTCACCACAAAAGGGGATGAGAACTAATGAAAAACTGTTTTTT.